The clone carrying this T cell receptor (beta chain) was recorded at least ten times. What it binds is unknown. CDR3 length equals 15 residues. Per germline, CDR1 LNHNV and CDR2 YYDKDF (reference sequence). Trimming took 3 bases from V and 4 from J; bases not matched to a gene: 4. The study recruited healthy Caucasian donors from Russia who were aged about 6 to 90. This record comes from a study of blood T cells in healthy people across ages. Whole-study findings and limits: PBMCs went unsorted, and a conclusive naive versus antigen-experienced comparison was therefore prevented. With age, beta diversity per million T cells declined roughly linearly, significantly by 40. The donors' CMV status was not determined, possibly confounding changes in expanded clonotypes.

Alongside a J-beta primer mix, a sample-barcoded 5' primer served in a second PCR lasting about 7 to 11 cycles. TCRdb reanalysed the 5' RACE reads using MiXCR and keeps one entry per CDR3 protein. The table shows 600,000 to 800,000 distinct CDR3 sequences, with under 25% occurring only once. This chain connects TRBV15 to TRBJ1-5; the match to TRBD1 covers 9 bases. This receptor was obtained from a man aged 70 or older in good health. The sequenced material came from blood. DNA of the CDR3: TGTGCCACCAGCAGGGACAGGGGACTGAATCAGCCCCAGCATTTT. Translated: CATSRDRGLNQPQHF. The whole variable domain, filled in from reference TRBV15 and TRBJ1-5, reads DAMVIQNPRYQVTQFGKPVTLSCSQTLNHNVMYWYQQKSSQAPKLLFHYYDKDFNNEADTPDNFQSRRPNTSFCFLDIRSPGLGDTAMYLCATSRDRGLNQPQHFGDGTRLSIL.